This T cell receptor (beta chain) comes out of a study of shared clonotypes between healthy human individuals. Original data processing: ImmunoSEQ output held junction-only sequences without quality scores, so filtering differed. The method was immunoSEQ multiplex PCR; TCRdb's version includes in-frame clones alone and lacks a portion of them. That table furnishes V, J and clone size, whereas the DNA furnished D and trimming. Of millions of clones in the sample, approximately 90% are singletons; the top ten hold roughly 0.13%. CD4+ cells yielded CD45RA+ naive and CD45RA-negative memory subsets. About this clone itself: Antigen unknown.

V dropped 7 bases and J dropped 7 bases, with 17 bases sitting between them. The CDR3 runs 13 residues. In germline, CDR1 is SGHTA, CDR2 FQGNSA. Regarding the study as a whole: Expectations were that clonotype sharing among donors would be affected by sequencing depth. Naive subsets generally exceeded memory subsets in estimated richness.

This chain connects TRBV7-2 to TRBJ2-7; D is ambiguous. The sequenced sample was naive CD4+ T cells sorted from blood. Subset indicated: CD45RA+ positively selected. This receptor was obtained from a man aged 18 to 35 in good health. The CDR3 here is CASTPRNLREQYF. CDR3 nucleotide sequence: TGTGCCAGCACCCCGAGGAACCTACGAGAGCAGTACTTC.